This T cell receptor (beta chain) originates from a study of spatial heterogeneity in lung cancer. Using its own MiXCR run on the 5' RACE reads, TCRdb lists one record per CDR3 protein. The sample lists about 90,000 distinct CDR3 sequences, about 9.4% seen once, with 6.9% in the top ten. The CDR3 contains 13 residues. Trimming removed 2 bases from V and 7 bases from J, with 8 bases in between. Germline CDR1 LNHDA, CDR2 SQIVND (reference sequence). Indicated time point: sample taken at primary tumor resection. Material for sequencing was whole RNA from tumor, nontumor lung or frozen PBMC, left unsorted.

The receptor was derived from a male donor with early-stage non-small cell lung cancer. Here the sequenced sample was PBMCs, taken at surgery. This rearrangement joins TRBV19 to TRBJ2-2; D gene ambiguous. CDR3 region: CASSIYGYGELFF. Written as DNA, the CDR3 is TGTGCCAGTAGTATATATGGGTACGGGGAGCTGTTTTTT.